The 9 T cell receptor beta chains below were found in one sample sequenced in a study of cytomegalovirus exposure and HLA in healthy donors. The study ran its PCR with 60 Vbeta and 13 Jbeta primers. Libraries were prepared by immunoSEQ multiplex PCR; TCRdb keeps only in-frame clonotypes and omits some of them. This table has about 120,000 clones, about 70% appearing once. Sequencing input: PBMCs. These receptors originate from a woman aged 35 to 49 in good health and CMV-seropositive.

The rearrangement joins TRBV19 to TRBJ1-2; D is ambiguous. CDR1 LNHDA and CDR2 SQIVND come from the germline V gene (reference sequence). This CDR3 has 12 amino acids. Between the trimmed V and J ends, which lost 2 bases and 3 bases, there was a span of 4 bases. The CDR3 bases are TGTGCCAGTAGTATACGGGACTATGGCTACACCTTC. Amino acids: CASSIRDYGYTF.

V gene TRBV5-1 combines with J gene TRBJ2-3, with TRBD2 matching 10 bases. The ends lost 4 bases at V and 1 base at J; junction bases unmatched: 6. The CDR3 sequence is 16 residues long. Germline loops: CDR1 SGHRS, CDR2 YFSETQ. DNA for the CDR3: TGCGCCAGCAGCCCCTCTCTAGCGGGGGGCACAGATACGCAGTATTTT. This encodes CASSPSLAGGTDTQYF. Complete variable domain (other parts from reference TRBV5-1 and TRBJ2-3): KAGVTQTPRYLIKTRGQQVTLSCSPISGHRSVSWYQQTPGQGLQFLFEYFSETQRNKGNFPGRFSGRQFSNSRSEMNVSTLELGDSALYLCASSPSLAGGTDTQYFGPGTRLTVL.

The V call is TRBV5-8, the J call TRBJ1-1, with 8 positions matching TRBD1. V lost 4 bases, J lost 0 bases, and 11 bases stayed unmatched. Germline V lookup: CDR1 SGHTS, CDR2 YDEGEE. This CDR3 contains 17 residues. CDR3 sequence: CASSTLRRGQVNTEAFF. CDR3 in DNA: TGTGCCAGCAGCACCCTTCGAAGGGGACAGGTGAACACTGAAGCTTTCTTT.

The chain employs TRBV7-2 and TRBJ1-6, with 7 bases lining up with TRBD1. Germline CDR1 reads SGHTA; CDR2 reads FQGNSA. Trimming took 1 base from V and 6 from J; bases not matched to a gene: 6. The CDR3 totals 16 residues. As DNA, the CDR3 is TGTGCCAGCAGCTTAGACAGGGGACGATTTAATTCACCCCTCCACTTT. Protein sequence: CASSLDRGRFNSPLHF.

The genes are TRBV10-1 and TRBJ2-2, with 12 bases identical to TRBD1. The CDR3 contains 18 residues. The germline V gene has CDR1 WNHNN and CDR2 SYGVQD (reference sequence). With V trimmed by 3 bases and J by 3 bases, 8 bases remained unmatched. The CDR3 DNA reads as TGCGCCAGCAGTGATATGGGGACAGGGGGCTTGTACACCGGGGAGCTGTTTTTT. Amino acids: CASSDMGTGGLYTGELFF.

V usage is TRBV2 and J usage is TRBJ1-5, with 8 bases lining up with TRBD1. This CDR3 has 15 amino acids. The V segment lost 4 bases and the J segment 5 bases; nucleotides outside the gene matches: 7. The V gene's germline CDR1 is SNHLY and CDR2 FYNNEI. The CDR3, as DNA: TGTGCCAGCAGTGTGACAGGGGCGAGGGATCAGCCCCAGCATTTT. This codes for CASSVTGARDQPQHF.

The genes are TRBV6-5 and TRBJ1-2; D unresolved. The V end was cut by 3 bases, the J end by 5 bases, with 4 bases between. Per the germline V gene, CDR1 is MNHEY and CDR2 is SVGAGI. This CDR3 region has 11 residues. The CDR3 loop reads CASSYLYGYTF. CDR3 DNA sequence: TGTGCCAGCAGTTATCTATATGGCTACACCTTC.

The V and J genes are TRBV4-1 and TRBJ1-1; tentatively, D is TRBD1 (6 bases). Germline-derived CDR1 and CDR2 are MGHRA and YSYEKL. Trimming took 2 bases from V and 4 from J, leaving 32 bases between them. The CDR3 runs to 21 residues. The CDR3 spells CASSQITFSVGLRGAGTEAFF. The CDR3 DNA follows: TGCGCCAGCAGCCAAATCACGTTCTCGGTGGGTCTCAGGGGTGCTGGCACTGAAGCTTTCTTT.

This chain joins TRBV6-1 and TRBJ1-2; D may be TRBD1 (5 bases). Germline CDR1 is MNHNS and CDR2 is SASEGT. V lost 2 bases, J lost 9 bases, and 10 bases lay in between. The CDR3 consists of 12 residues. This CDR3 reads CASSEQGTRYTF. In DNA, the CDR3 is TGTGCCAGCAGTGAACAGGGCACCCGCTACACCTTC.